These 8 T cell receptor beta chains originate from one sample sequenced in a study of patients and donors after allogeneic stem cell transplantation. Each CDR3 protein gets one entry after TCRdb re-called the RT-PCR reads with MiXCR. Among hundreds of thousands of distinct CDR3 sequences listed, around 40% were seen once. Sequencing input: blood, either unsorted or a sorted T cell fraction (not recorded which). These receptors were obtained from a human donor who was either an allogeneic HSCT recipient or a stem cell or donor lymphocyte infusion donor (not recorded which). It is not recorded whose cells these are; they may come from a transplant donor.

The chain uses TRBV4-1 and TRBJ1-2; no definite D call. Per germline, CDR1 MGHRA and CDR2 YSYEKL. The CDR3 runs 13 residues. V lost 6 bases and J lost 5, with 13 bases in between. In DNA form, the CDR3 reads TGCGCCAGCAGTAAGAAGGGCAATTATGGCTACACCTTC. Translated, it gives CASSKKGNYGYTF.

This clonotype was detected a few times. The rearrangement links TRBV11-2 to TRBJ1-5, with D perhaps TRBD1 (5 bases). The CDR3 sequence is 14 residues long. The V gene lost 1 base and the J gene lost 5 bases, with 9 bases spanning the gap. Germline assignment: CDR1 SGHAT and CDR2 FQNNGV. CDR3 loop: CASSLGGGDQPQHF. The CDR3 DNA sequence: TGTGCCAGCAGCTTAGGTGGGGGGGATCAGCCCCAGCATTTT.

This clonotype was observed a handful of times. The chain employs TRBV7-9 and TRBJ1-3; tentative D call: TRBD1 (5 bases). Trimming removed 5 bases from V and 4 bases from J, with 12 bases in between. The germline CDR1 and CDR2 sequences are SEHNR and FQNEAQ (reference sequence). The CDR3 spans 14 residues. The CDR3 DNA reads as TGTGCCAGCAGCGACGGGGCGGCAGGAAACACCATATATTTT. It yields the protein CASSDGAAGNTIYF.

The V call is TRBV28, the J call TRBJ1-1; 7 positions agree with TRBD1. Germline assignment: CDR1 MDHEN and CDR2 SYDVKM. The CDR3 totals 15 residues. V shed 6 bases and J 5 bases; nucleotides not matched to a gene: 12. In DNA, the CDR3 is TGTGCCAGCAGCCAGACAGGGCGCTGGGGGACTGAAGCTTTCTTT. It encodes CASSQTGRWGTEAFF.

The chain has TRBV18 and TRBJ1-2, with 8 bases identical to TRBD1. The CDR3 has 13 amino acids. CDR1 is KGHSH and CDR2 is LQKENI in the germline V gene. After removal of 6 bases from V and 8 bases from J, the junction contained 8 bases not matched to a gene. The CDR3 coding sequence is TGTGCCAGCTCCCTTCAGGGGGCATGGGGCTACACCTTC. Amino acid sequence: CASSLQGAWGYTF.

J is TRBJ1-4 and V is TRBV5-5; possible D gene TRBD1, 6 bases. Trimming shortened V by 4 bases and J by 7 bases, and 17 bases separated the two germline ends. Germline CDR1 and CDR2: SGHKS and YYEKEE (reference sequence). The CDR3 contains 15 residues. CDR3 in DNA: TGTGCCAGCAGCCCGTTTCTACAGGGTGTTGAAAAACTGTTTTTT. Its protein is CASSPFLQGVEKLFF.

This clonotype turned up a few times. The chain links TRBV20-1 to TRBJ2-7; 7 nucleotides agree with TRBD1. CDR1 and CDR2 from the germline V gene are DFQATT and SNEGSKA (reference sequence). CDR3 length: 12 amino acids. V trimming: 3 bases; J trimming: 4 bases; junction bases outside the gene matches: 3. The CDR3: CSASNRGYEQYF. In nucleotides, the CDR3 is TGCAGTGCTAGTAACAGGGGTTACGAGCAGTACTTC.

This clonotype was found a few times. The V and J genes are TRBV28 and TRBJ1-1; the D is unclear. CDR1 is MDHEN and CDR2 is SYDVKM in the germline V gene. Trimming took off 2 bases at V and 5 bases at J, with 15 bases between the two ends. This CDR3 contains 15 residues. CDR3: CASSLLDALGTEAFF. The DNA for the CDR3 is TGTGCCAGCAGTTTACTTGACGCCTTGGGGACTGAAGCTTTCTTT.